The rows below give T cell receptor beta chains drawn from one sample of a study of T-cell memory formation after mild COVID-19. Each CDR3 protein gets one entry after TCRdb re-called the 5' RACE reads with MiXCR. The sample lists approximately 430,000 distinct CDR3 sequences, 23% occurring once. Material: PBMCs or a T cell subset sorted from them (not recorded which). These receptors originate from an adult woman who had mild COVID-19 (a few samples of this study predate the infection). Cell type and time point are not known. Both conserved end residues are part of each CDR3. D genes are given only for firm matches. Size values are once, few and many counts, or a class for expanded clones, and some rows have none.

d_gene	j_gene	abundance	v_gene	CDR3aa	CDR3nt
-	TRBJ1-1	-	TRBV5-6	CASSLGAKVTEAFF	TGTGCCAGCAGCTTAGGGGCTAAGGTCACTGAAGCTTTCTTT
TRBD1	TRBJ2-1	-	TRBV11-3	CASSSRQGGRVYNEQFF	TGTGCCAGCAGCTCCCGACAGGGGGGGAGGGTCTACAATGAGCAGTTCTTC
-	TRBJ2-3	-	TRBV12-3/TRBV12-4	CASRPPGSTDTQYF	TGTGCCAGCAGACCCCCGGGATCGACAGATACGCAGTATTTT
TRBD1	TRBJ2-2	few	TRBV9	CASSPRDRGQHTGELFF	TGTGCCAGCAGCCCAAGGGACAGGGGGCAACACACCGGGGAGCTGTTTTTT
TRBD1	TRBJ2-3	few	TRBV7-6	CASSIPKQGIGTDTQYF	TGTGCCAGCAGCATCCCAAAACAGGGGATAGGCACAGATACGCAGTATTTT
-	TRBJ2-2	few	TRBV7-9	CASSFLASYDTGELFF	TGTGCCAGCAGCTTCTTGGCTAGCTACGACACCGGGGAGCTGTTTTTT
-	TRBJ2-7	-	TRBV6-5	CASSYSGSLPYEQYF	TGTGCCAGCAGTTACTCGGGCAGCCTACCCTACGAGCAGTACTTC
-	TRBJ2-3	few	TRBV7-8	CASSSRGLLDTQYF	TGTGCCAGCAGCTCTAGAGGACTCCTCGATACGCAGTATTTT
-	TRBJ2-3	-	TRBV5-1	CASSLTDPSTDTQYF	TGCGCCAGCAGCTTGACAGACCCTAGCACAGATACGCAGTATTTT
TRBD1	TRBJ1-1	few	TRBV6-5	CASSSPILTGGVEAFF	TGTGCCAGCAGTTCTCCTATTCTTACAGGGGGCGTTGAAGCTTTCTTT
-	TRBJ1-2	-	TRBV6-5	CASSYSGRAGYGYTF	TGTGCCAGCAGTTACTCGGGCAGGGCCGGCTATGGCTACACCTTC
TRBD2	TRBJ2-1	-	TRBV4-1	CASSQYPTSGNEQFF	TGCGCCAGCAGCCAGTACCCGACTAGCGGAAATGAGCAGTTCTTC
-	TRBJ2-7	few	TRBV7-9	CASSLDLGPALGEQYF	TGTGCCAGCAGCTTAGACCTGGGACCAGCCTTGGGGGAGCAGTACTTC
TRBD2	TRBJ2-1	few	TRBV6-5	CASSYYAGGHNEQFF	TGTGCCAGCAGTTACTATGCGGGAGGGCACAATGAGCAGTTCTTC